These 24 T cell receptor beta chains originate from one sample sequenced in a study of cytomegalovirus exposure and HLA in healthy donors. PCR primers comprised 60 Vbeta and 13 Jbeta primers. TCRdb's table, derived via immunoSEQ multiplex PCR, lists solely in-frame clones and lacks some. In the table there are approximately 130,000 clones, approximately 85% of which are singletons. Sequenced: PBMCs. These receptors were collected from a boy between 5 and 17 years old in good health and CMV-seronegative.

The chain carries TRBV10-1 and TRBJ1-1, with TRBD1 matching over 8 bases. The CDR3 is 18 residues long. The V gene end was trimmed by 4 bases and the J gene end by 0 bases; junction bases not matched to a gene: 13. The germline V gene has CDR1 WNHNN and CDR2 SYGVQD (reference sequence). CDR3 coding DNA: TGCGCCAGCAGTGGCCTCGGACAGGGAGCAGGGGTGAACACTGAAGCTTTCTTT. As protein: CASSGLGQGAGVNTEAFF.

This clone was counted a single time. This chain uses TRBV19 with TRBJ1-2, with D possibly TRBD1 on 6 matching bases. The germline CDR1 and CDR2 sequences are LNHDA and SQIVND (reference sequence). This CDR3 comprises 13 residues. V gave up 7 bases and J gave up 6 bases, with 15 bases separating them. CDR3 bases: TGTGCCAGTACCCCCGGGACATTAGATGGCTACACCTTC. Residues: CASTPGTLDGYTF.

Remarks on this clone: The junction departs from the called germline gene at one end, perhaps through a read error. The gene calls are TRBV7-9 and TRBJ2-1, with 9 bases fitting TRBD2. This CDR3 comprises 17 residues. Germline V lookup: CDR1 SEHNR, CDR2 FQNEAQ (reference sequence). CDR3 in amino acids: CSSSLTLAGGLFNEQFF. CDR3 DNA: TGTTCCAGCAGCTTAACTTTGGCGGGAGGGCTGTTCAATGAGCAGTTCTTC.

The gene calls are TRBV7-9 and TRBJ2-3; 11 bases match TRBD2. J was trimmed by 1 base and V by 5 bases; bases with no gene match: 5. The CDR3 runs to 16 residues. Germline values: CDR1 SEHNR, CDR2 FQNEAQ (reference sequence). CDR3: CASSPLLAGGTDTQYF. In DNA, the CDR3 is TGTGCCAGCAGCCCATTACTAGCGGGGGGCACAGATACGCAGTATTTT.

The chain couples TRBV5-4 to TRBJ1-2, with D tentatively TRBD1 (5 bases). The V and J ends lost 0 bases and 8 bases respectively, with 14 bases between them. The CDR3 has 14 residues. CDR1 SGHNT and CDR2 YYREEE come from the germline V gene (reference sequence). DNA for the CDR3: TGTGCCAGCAGCTTGGGGGGGGAAGCAAAGGGCTACACCTTC. Translating gives CASSLGGEAKGYTF.

V and J are TRBV5-8 and TRBJ2-7; possible D gene TRBD2, 6 bases. Germline-derived CDR1 and CDR2 are SGHTS and YDEGEE. The CDR3 is 15 residues long. V gave up 2 bases and J gave up 2 bases, with 14 bases separating them. The CDR3 nucleotides are TGTGCCAGCAGCTTTTCCTTCGGGGGTACCTACGAGCAGTACTTC. Translation: CASSFSFGGTYEQYF.

This clone has only one observation. The chain combines TRBV5-4 with TRBJ2-3; TRBD1 agrees at 7 bases. J gave up 2 bases and V 0 bases, and 3 bases lay outside the gene matches. The CDR3 spans 15 residues. The germline V gene encodes CDR1 SGHNT and CDR2 YYREEE (reference sequence). The CDR3 region has the DNA TGTGCCAGCAGCTTGGAGGGGGCTATCACAGATACGCAGTATTTT. It encodes CASSLEGAITDTQYF.

A few counts support this clone. The J gene is TRBJ1-1, the V gene TRBV4-2; D unresolved. CDR1 and CDR2 (germline): LGHNA, YNFKEQ. V gave up 8 bases and J gave up 0 bases, with 4 bases separating them. This CDR3 is built from 11 residues. The CDR3 nucleotides read TGTGCCAGCGTCATGAACACTGAAGCTTTCTTT. Its protein is CASVMNTEAFF.

The V gene is TRBV7-8, the J gene TRBJ1-4; D is unclear. This CDR3 is built from 14 residues. Germline CDR1 is SGHVS and CDR2 is FQNEAQ. The germline V and J ends were trimmed by 1 base and 6 bases, with 9 bases remaining between them. This CDR3 reads CASSLVAGDEKLFF. The CDR3 nucleotides are TGTGCCAGCAGCTTAGTAGCGGGAGATGAAAAACTGTTTTTT.

V is TRBV25-1 and J is TRBJ1-6; the D gene is possibly TRBD1 (5 bases). Germline values: CDR1 MGHDK, CDR2 SYGVNS. Trimming shortened V by 1 base and J by 9 bases, and 10 bases separated the two germline ends. The CDR3 spans 14 residues. The CDR3 reads CASSESGYISPLHF. The CDR3 region has the DNA TGTGCCAGCAGTGAATCAGGGTACATTTCACCCCTCCACTTT.

The chain uses TRBV29-1 and TRBJ1-2, with 10 bases fitting TRBD1. The germline V gene has CDR1 SQVTM and CDR2 ANQGSEA. Trimming cost V 1 base and J 2 bases; bases outside gene matches: 10. CDR3 length: 17 residues. DNA of the CDR3: TGCAGCGTTGAAGTAGACAGGGGGCAGGTGAAAAACTATGGCTACACCTTC. Protein: CSVEVDRGQVKNYGYTF.

The V and J genes are TRBV4-3 and TRBJ1-4; D uncertain. Trimming cost V 0 bases and J 8 bases, with 13 bases left between them. Germline V gene lookup returns CDR1 LGHNA and CDR2 YSLEER. This CDR3 contains 15 residues. CDR3 residues: CASSQDQPGEEKLFF. The DNA of the CDR3 is TGCGCCAGCAGCCAAGACCAGCCGGGAGAGGAAAAACTGTTTTTT.

This clone was counted only a few times. The CDR3 loop is CASRDQGGGQETQYF. The CDR3 DNA follows: TGTGCCAGCAGGGATCAGGGAGGGGGGCAAGAGACCCAGTACTTC. J is TRBJ2-5 and V is TRBV25-1; D perhaps matches TRBD2 (7 bases). Trimming cost V 6 bases and J 2 bases, with 16 bases left between them. The CDR3 length is 15 residues. Germline V gene sequence: CDR1 MGHDK, CDR2 SYGVNS.

This rearrangement joins TRBV6-1 to TRBJ2-7; 12 positions agree with TRBD2. CDR3 length: 15 amino acids. Germline trimming cut 4 bases from V and 3 bases from J; bases unmatched to any gene: 4. Germline CDR1 and CDR2: MNHNS and SASEGT. The CDR3 DNA is TGTGCCAGCAGTGCCCGGACTAGCGGGAACTACGAGCAGTACTTC. It specifies CASSARTSGNYEQYF.

This sequence joins TRBV7-2 and TRBJ2-2, with D maybe TRBD2 (5 bases). This CDR3 spans 14 amino acids. Trimming took off 5 bases at V and 5 bases at J, with 12 bases between the two ends. CDR1 and CDR2 (germline): SGHTA, FQGNSA. The CDR3 coding sequence is TGTGCCAGCAGCCCCGCCCCGGGGACCGGGGAGCTGTTTTTT. Encoded protein: CASSPAPGTGELFF.

V usage is TRBV13 and J usage is TRBJ2-5; 12 nucleotides align to TRBD2. The V gene's germline CDR1 is PRHDT and CDR2 FYEKMQ (reference sequence). This CDR3 is 14 amino acids long. Losses at the gene ends were 0 bases for V and 11 bases for J; bases not matched to a gene: 4. The CDR3 DNA is TGTGCCAGCAGCTTAGGACTAGCGGGAGGTGAGCAGTACTTC. It codes for CASSLGLAGGEQYF.

The chain employs TRBV4-3 and TRBJ1-1; tentatively, D is TRBD1 (5 bases). Germline loops: CDR1 LGHNA, CDR2 YSLEER. Trimming removed 4 bases at V and 1 base at J, with 19 bases between. This CDR3 is 17 amino acids long. In nucleotides, the CDR3 is TGCGCCAGCAGCCCAGGCCAGGGAAGGTCGGGGAACACTGAAGCTTTCTTT. It encodes CASSPGQGRSGNTEAFF.

CDR3: CASSLIGDTNEQFF. DNA of the CDR3: TGCGCCAGCAGCTTGATAGGGGACACTAATGAGCAGTTCTTC. V is TRBV5-1 and J is TRBJ2-1, with D possibly matching TRBD1 (6 bases). Per germline, CDR1 SGHRS and CDR2 YFSETQ. This CDR3 is built from 14 residues. Trimming took 1 base from V and 7 from J, leaving 12 bases between them.

The CDR3 reads CASSQIGGRQPQHF. CDR3 nucleotides: TGCGCCAGCAGCCAGATAGGGGGCCGGCAGCCCCAGCATTTT. The chain joins TRBV4-1 to TRBJ1-5; TRBD1 agrees at 7 bases. The CDR3 loop spans 14 amino acids. Germline V lookup: CDR1 MGHRA, CDR2 YSYEKL. V was clipped by 3 bases and J by 7 bases; unmatched bases: 6.

This chain connects TRBV5-8 to TRBJ1-1; D is unresolved. CDR3 length equals 13 residues. Per the germline V gene, CDR1 is SGHTS and CDR2 is YDEGEE. V was trimmed by 5 bases and J by 7 bases, leaving 15 bases between them. CDR3 nucleotide sequence: TGTGCCAGCAGTGTCGGGTCGTCAGTTGAAGCTTTCTTT. It encodes CASSVGSSVEAFF.

The chain has TRBV27 and TRBJ2-1, with a weak D call TRBD2 (6 bases). Germline values: CDR1 MNHEY, CDR2 SMNVEV (reference sequence). The CDR3 is 14 residues long. Trimming shortened V by 4 bases and J by 2 bases, and 9 bases separated the two germline ends. CDR3 protein: CASSSIAAYNEQFF. The CDR3 region has the DNA TGTGCCAGCAGTTCGATAGCGGCCTACAATGAGCAGTTCTTC.

In regard to this clone: Other nucleotide sequences in the sample specify the same CDR3. V is TRBV15 and J is TRBJ1-2; D may be TRBD1 (5 bases). In germline, CDR1 is LNHNV, CDR2 YYDKDF (reference sequence). The CDR3 totals 15 residues. V was trimmed by 0 bases and J by 2 bases, leaving 10 bases between them. The DNA of the CDR3 is TGTGCCACCAGCAGAGATCTAGGGGCGAACTATGGCTACACCTTC. As protein: CATSRDLGANYGYTF.

The rearrangement uses TRBV19 and TRBJ2-5; D is possibly TRBD1 (7 bases). The germline V and J ends were trimmed by 5 bases and 3 bases, with 19 bases remaining between them. CDR3 length: 16 amino acids. Germline V lookup: CDR1 LNHDA, CDR2 SQIVND (reference sequence). CDR3 amino acids: CASSASRGTVKETQYF. The CDR3 nucleotides read TGTGCCAGTAGTGCCAGCAGGGGGACTGTCAAAGAGACCCAGTACTTC.

The rearrangement uses TRBV9 and TRBJ2-7; 7 bases match TRBD1. After removal of 4 bases from V and 0 bases from J, the junction contained 4 bases not matched to a gene. Germline CDR1 reads SGDLS; CDR2 reads YYNGEE. The CDR3 is made up of 14 amino acids. Written as DNA, the CDR3 is TGTGCCAGCAGCACGGACAGGAGCTCCTACGAGCAGTACTTC. This codes for CASSTDRSSYEQYF.